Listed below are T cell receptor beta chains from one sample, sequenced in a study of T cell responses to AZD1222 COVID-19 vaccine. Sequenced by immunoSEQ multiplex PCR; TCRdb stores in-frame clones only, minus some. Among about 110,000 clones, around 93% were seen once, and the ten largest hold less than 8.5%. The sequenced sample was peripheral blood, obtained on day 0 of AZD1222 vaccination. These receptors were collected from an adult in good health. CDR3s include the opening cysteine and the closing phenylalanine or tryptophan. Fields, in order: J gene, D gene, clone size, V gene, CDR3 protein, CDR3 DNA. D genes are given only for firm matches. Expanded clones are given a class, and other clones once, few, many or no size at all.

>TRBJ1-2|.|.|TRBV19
CASSGSGYGYTF
TGTGCCAGTAGTGGCAGCGGCTATGGCTACACCTTC
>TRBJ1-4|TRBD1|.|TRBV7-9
CASSPGQGRTTNEKLFF
TGTGCCAGCAGCCCTGGACAGGGAAGGACAACTAATGAAAAACTGTTTTTT
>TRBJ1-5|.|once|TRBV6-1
CASSDPGVQPQHF
TGTGCCAGCAGTGACCCAGGGGTTCAGCCCCAGCATTTT
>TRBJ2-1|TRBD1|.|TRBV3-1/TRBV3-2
CASSQGNRGDEQFF
TGTGCCAGCAGCCAAGGCAACAGGGGTGATGAGCAGTTCTTC
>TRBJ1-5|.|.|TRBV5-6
CASSLGQGIRQPQHF
TGTGCCAGCAGCTTGGGGCAGGGGATCCGTCAGCCCCAGCATTTT
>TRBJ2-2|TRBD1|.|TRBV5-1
CASSLGLRDRGRSGELFF
TGCGCCAGCAGCCTGGGGCTCAGGGACAGGGGGCGTTCCGGGGAGCTGTTTTTT
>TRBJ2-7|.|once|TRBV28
CASTRQLGNEQYF
TGTGCCAGCACCAGACAGCTTGGCAACGAGCAGTACTTC
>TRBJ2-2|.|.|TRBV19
CATRGLGRTSGELFF
TGTGCCACTAGGGGACTTGGGAGAACAAGCGGGGAGCTGTTTTTT
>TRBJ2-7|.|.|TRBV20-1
CSARSGEQYF
TGCAGTGCTAGATCGGGGGAGCAGTACTTC
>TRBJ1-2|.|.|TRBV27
CASTSSSVAGYTF
TGTGCCAGCACTTCCTCGTCGGTGGCTGGCTACACCTTC
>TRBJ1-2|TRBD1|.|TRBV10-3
CAIPMGTGGTNYGYTF
TGTGCCATCCCCATGGGGACAGGGGGAACTAACTATGGCTACACCTTC
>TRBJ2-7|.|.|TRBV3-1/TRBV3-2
CASSQGEWEQYF
TGTGCCAGCAGCCAGGGTGAGTGGGAGCAGTACTTC
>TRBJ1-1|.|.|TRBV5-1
CASAGGQVGTEAFF
TGCGCCAGCGCGGGAGGGCAGGTCGGCACTGAAGCTTTCTTT
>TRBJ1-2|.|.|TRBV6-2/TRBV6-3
CASSPLLTGTFSRGGYGYTF
TGTGCCAGCAGTCCACTCTTAACCGGGACCTTCTCCAGGGGAGGCTATGGCTACACCTTC
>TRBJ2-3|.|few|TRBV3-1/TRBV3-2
CASGGGVQTDTQYF
TGTGCCAGCGGCGGCGGGGTACAGACAGATACGCAGTATTTT
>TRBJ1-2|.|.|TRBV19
CASSNRWDGEGGYTF
TGTGCCAGTAGTAATAGGTGGGACGGTGAAGGTGGCTACACCTTC
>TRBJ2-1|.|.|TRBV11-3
CASSLGGHLGNEQFF
TGTGCCAGCAGCTTGGGGGGGCACCTGGGCAATGAGCAGTTCTTC
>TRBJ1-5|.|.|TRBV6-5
CASTPQTSHQPQHF
TGTGCCAGCACCCCTCAGACAAGCCATCAGCCCCAGCATTTT
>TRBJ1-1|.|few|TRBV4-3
CASSHLQGNTEAFF
TGCGCCAGCAGCCACCTACAGGGGAACACTGAAGCTTTCTTT
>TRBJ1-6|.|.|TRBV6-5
CASSFGHSLSPLHF
TGTGCCAGCAGTTTCGGCCATTCACTTTCACCCCTCCACTTT
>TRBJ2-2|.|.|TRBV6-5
CASSYSTGQTGELFF
TGTGCCAGCAGTTACTCGACAGGTCAGACCGGGGAGCTGTTTTTT
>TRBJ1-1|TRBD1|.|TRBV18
CASSPQGGHLNTEAFF
TGTGCCAGCTCGCCCCAGGGGGGCCACCTGAACACTGAAGCTTTCTTT
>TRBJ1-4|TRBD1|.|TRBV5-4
CASSLIGQGNEKLFF
TGTGCCAGCAGCTTGATCGGACAGGGTAATGAAAAACTGTTTTTT
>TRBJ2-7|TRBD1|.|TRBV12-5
CASGSYRGDEQYF
TGTGCTAGTGGTTCGTACAGGGGGGACGAGCAGTACTTC
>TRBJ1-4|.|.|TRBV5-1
CASSPDSTTNEKLFF
TGCGCCAGCAGCCCAGACAGCACAACTAATGAAAAACTGTTTTTT
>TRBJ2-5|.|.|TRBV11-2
CASSPGGVRQETQYF
TGTGCCAGCAGCCCCGGCGGGGTGAGACAAGAGACCCAGTACTTC
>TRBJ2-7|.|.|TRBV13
CASSLDVAYEQYF
TGTGCCAGCAGCTTAGACGTAGCTTACGAGCAGTACTTC
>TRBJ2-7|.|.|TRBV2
CASSEGPYEQYF
TGTGCCAGCAGTGAAGGGCCCTACGAGCAGTACTTC
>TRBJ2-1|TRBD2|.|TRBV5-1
CASSLIPSGSYNEQFF
TGCGCCAGCAGCCTAATCCCTAGCGGGAGTTACAATGAGCAGTTCTTC
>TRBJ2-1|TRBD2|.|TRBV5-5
CASSPHLAGEAVNEQFF
TGTGCCAGCAGCCCCCATCTAGCGGGAGAGGCTGTCAATGAGCAGTTCTTC
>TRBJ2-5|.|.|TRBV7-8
CASSATNAIIETQYF
TGTGCCAGCAGCGCAACGAACGCCATCATAGAGACCCAGTACTTC
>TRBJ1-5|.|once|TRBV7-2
CASSLAGQINQPQHF
TGTGCCAGCAGCTTAGCCGGACAGATCAATCAGCCCCAGCATTTT
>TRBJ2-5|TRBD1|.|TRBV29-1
CSVSGQEETQYF
TGCAGCGTGTCAGGACAGGAAGAGACCCAGTACTTC
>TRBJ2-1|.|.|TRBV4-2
CASSQDLASQFF
TGTGCCAGCAGCCAAGATCTGGCGAGCCAGTTCTTC
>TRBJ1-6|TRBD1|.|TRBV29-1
CSYRDRVNSPLHF
TGCAGCTACAGGGACAGGGTGAATTCACCCCTCCACTTT
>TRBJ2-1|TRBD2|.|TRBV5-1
CASSVGGGNEQFF
TGCGCCAGCAGCGTTGGCGGGGGCAATGAGCAGTTCTTC
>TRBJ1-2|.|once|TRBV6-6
CASSSWGQGYTF
TGTGCCAGCAGCTCGTGGGGGCAAGGCTACACCTTC
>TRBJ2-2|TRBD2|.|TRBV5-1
CASRKRGRGELFF
TGCGCCAGCAGGAAGCGGGGCCGGGGGGAGCTGTTTTTT
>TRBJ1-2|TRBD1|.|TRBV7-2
CASSLLGQAFGYTF
TGTGCCAGCAGCTTGTTGGGACAGGCTTTTGGCTACACCTTC
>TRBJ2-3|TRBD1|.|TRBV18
CASSPGVTGETQYF
TGTGCCAGCTCACCAGGTGTCACAGGGGAGACGCAGTATTTT